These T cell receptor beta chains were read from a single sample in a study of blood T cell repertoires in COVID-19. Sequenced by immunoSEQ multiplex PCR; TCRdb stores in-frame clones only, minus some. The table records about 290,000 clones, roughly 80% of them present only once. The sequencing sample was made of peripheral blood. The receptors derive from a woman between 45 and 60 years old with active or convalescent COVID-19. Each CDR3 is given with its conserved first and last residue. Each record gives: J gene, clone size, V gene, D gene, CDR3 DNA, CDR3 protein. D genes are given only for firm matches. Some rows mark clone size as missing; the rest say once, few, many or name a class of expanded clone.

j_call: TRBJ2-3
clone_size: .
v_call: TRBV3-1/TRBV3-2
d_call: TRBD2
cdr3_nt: TGTGCCAGCAGCCAAGATACAGGCGGGAGGGGACAGTATTTT
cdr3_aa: CASSQDTGGRGQYF

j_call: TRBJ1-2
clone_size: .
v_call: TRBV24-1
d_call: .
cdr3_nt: TGTGCCACCAGTGATTCGGGAGCCTATGGCTACACCTTC
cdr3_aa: CATSDSGAYGYTF

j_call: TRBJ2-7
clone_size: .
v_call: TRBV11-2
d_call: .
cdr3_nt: TGTGCCAGCAGCTTAGGTCAAAAGAGATACGAGCAGTACTTC
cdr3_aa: CASSLGQKRYEQYF

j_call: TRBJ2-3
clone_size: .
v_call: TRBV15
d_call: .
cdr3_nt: TGTGCCACCAGCAGAGATCCCTTATCGGGCACAGATACGCAGTATTTT
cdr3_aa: CATSRDPLSGTDTQYF

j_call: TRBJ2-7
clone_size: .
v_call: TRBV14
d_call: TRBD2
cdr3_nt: TGTGCCAGCAGCCAGAAACTAGCGGGAGCCTACGAGCAGTACTTC
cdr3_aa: CASSQKLAGAYEQYF

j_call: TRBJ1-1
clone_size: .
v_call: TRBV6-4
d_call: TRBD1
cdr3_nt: TGTGCCAGCGAAGTGAGGGACAGTTTGAACACTGAAGCTTTCTTT
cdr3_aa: CASEVRDSLNTEAFF

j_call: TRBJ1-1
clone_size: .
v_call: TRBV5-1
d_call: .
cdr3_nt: TGCGCCAGCAGCACCGGAAATGCTAGGAACACTGAAGCTTTCTTT
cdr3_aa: CASSTGNARNTEAFF

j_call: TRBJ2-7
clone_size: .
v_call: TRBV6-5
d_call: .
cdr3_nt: TGTGCCAGCAGTTTGAGCCCTGGGCCCTACGAGCAGTACTTC
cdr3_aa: CASSLSPGPYEQYF

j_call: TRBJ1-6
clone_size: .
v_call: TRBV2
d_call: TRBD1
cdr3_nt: TGTGCCAGCAGCCTCGGGGACAGGGTAAATAATTCACCCCTCCACTTT
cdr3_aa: CASSLGDRVNNSPLHF

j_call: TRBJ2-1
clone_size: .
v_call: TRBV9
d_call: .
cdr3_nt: TGTGCCAGCAGCGTAGTGAGTAGCGATGAGCAGTTCTTC
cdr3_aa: CASSVVSSDEQFF

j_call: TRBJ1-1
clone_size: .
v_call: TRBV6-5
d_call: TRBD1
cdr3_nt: TGTGCCAGCAGTCCCAGGGGGGTTGCTGGCACTGAAGCTTTCTTT
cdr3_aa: CASSPRGVAGTEAFF

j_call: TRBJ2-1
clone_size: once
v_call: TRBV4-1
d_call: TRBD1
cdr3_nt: TGCGCCAGCAGCCAAGATGGGACAGGGGGTTTTGAGCAGTTCTTC
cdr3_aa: CASSQDGTGGFEQFF